This record looks at one T cell receptor (beta chain) sequence and its context. What it binds is not known. The junction departs from the called germline gene at one end, perhaps through a read error. The CDR3 has 15 residues. Per the germline V gene, CDR1 is MNHEY and CDR2 is SMNVEV (reference sequence). TCR alpha and beta CDR3 regions were amplified from RNA using iRepertoire nested multiplex PCR. TCRdb passed the multiplex PCR reads through MiXCR, listing each CDR3 protein once. The data show fewer than 500,000 distinct CDR3 sequences, with approximately 42% seen just once and 12% held by the top ten. These data come from a study of glioma-infiltrating T cells. Looking at the study overall: Sequencing aimed for roughly 4.5- to 10-fold coverage of 950,000 to 1,000,000 peripheral T cells. General study findings and limits: Signature shared blood CDR3 motifs were enriched in low-divergence and depleted in high-divergence patients.

Source material: glioma tissue, nonneoplastic brain tissue, or PBMCs (not recorded which). The chain recombines TRBV27 with TRBJ2-1, with unresolved D. The TCR originated in a human donor with low-grade glioma or glioblastoma, undergoing nonglioma brain surgery, or in good health (not recorded which). The CDR3 DNA sequence: TGTGCCAGCAGTTTAGATACTCGGCGCTACAATGAGCAGTTATTC. Its protein product is CASSLDTRRYNEQLF.